Listed below are T cell receptor beta chains from one sample, sequenced in a study of cytomegalovirus exposure and HLA in healthy donors. Sequencing was performed with immunoSEQ multiplex PCR; in TCRdb, only in-frame clones are kept and a portion is missing. The sample lists roughly 120,000 clones; around 76% were seen once. The sample comprised PBMCs. The receptors shown here come from an older woman in good health and CMV-seropositive. The CDR3 runs from the conserved cysteine through the conserved F or W. Expanded clones get a size class; other rows say once, few or many, or leave the size out.

.	TRBV5-1	TRBJ2-1	CASSLAFRSTVYNEQFF
.	TRBV11-2	TRBJ2-1	CASSFGLAGGINEQFF
few	TRBV9	TRBJ1-3	CASSPDTGGGNTIYF
.	TRBV30	TRBJ1-2	CAWSVGDRGRILGYGYTF
few	TRBV9	TRBJ1-3	CASSVAPKGASGNTIYF
.	TRBV2	TRBJ2-3	CASSSGGWSTDTQYF
.	TRBV29-1	TRBJ1-2	CSVEPANYGYTF
.	TRBV6-5	TRBJ1-5	CAMSGGANQPQHF
.	TRBV28	TRBJ1-4	CASSWGQVNEKLFF
.	TRBV20-1	.	CSATGTEQYF
.	TRBV11-2	TRBJ2-7	CASSENRVKYF
.	TRBV7-2	TRBJ2-1	CASSPRGAGYEQFF
.	TRBV19	TRBJ1-1	CASSIPTEAFF
.	TRBV5-1	TRBJ2-7	CASSLGNSGDRYEQYF
.	TRBV4-1	TRBJ1-5	CASSQTGASNQPQHF
.	TRBV9	TRBJ1-3	CASSLGGASGNTIYF
.	TRBV7-9	TRBJ1-2	CASSLERTGDGYTF
.	TRBV5-1	TRBJ1-1	CASSLGDRNTEAFF
.	TRBV6-5	TRBJ1-2	CASSLTGYGYTF
few	TRBV6-5	TRBJ1-2	CASTGGPYGYTF
.	TRBV7-9	TRBJ1-4	CASRQTETTNEKLFF
.	TRBV2	TRBJ2-2	CASSGTGGSAGELFF
.	TRBV7-3	TRBJ1-1	CASSLNPTGGTEAFF
.	TRBV5-1	TRBJ1-1	CASSFTGNTEAFF
few	TRBV5-1	TRBJ2-5	CASSATSGGERTQYF
.	TRBV27	TRBJ2-7	CASSLHLSGGTYEQYF
.	TRBV12-5	TRBJ2-2	CARFNSPGLFF
.	TRBV4-1	TRBJ2-2	CASSQGDSETDNMNTGELFF
few	TRBV4-3	TRBJ2-7	CASSQLLLQGAFREQYF
once	TRBV10-3	TRBJ2-1	CAISAPSLVNEQFF
.	TRBV5-1	TRBJ2-3	CASSLGPGLAGTDTQYF
few	TRBV5-4	TRBJ2-7	CASSLTGGYEQYF
.	TRBV19	TRBJ2-1	CASTSPRLASYNEQFF
.	TRBV5-6	TRBJ1-4	CASNQRTGLNEKLFF
.	TRBV7-2	TRBJ2-7	CASSSLPGTSGRYEQYF
once	TRBV2	TRBJ2-4	CASRGQGSAKNIQYF
.	TRBV29-1	TRBJ1-2	CSVEWVQGASSYGYTF
.	TRBV9	TRBJ2-3	CASSPRLDTDTQYF
.	TRBV13	TRBJ2-7	CASSFLRGTSGGVYEQYF
few	TRBV10-3	TRBJ1-6	CAISEPAHYNSPLHF
once	TRBV2	.	CASSVEVSSSEQYF
few	TRBV25-1	TRBJ1-6	CASSLDRANSPLHF
.	TRBV5-1	TRBJ2-1	CASSLEMTGLGEQFF
.	TRBV9	TRBJ2-2	CASQARTNTGELFF
.	TRBV11-2	TRBJ2-5	CASSLEGQGVQETQYF
.	TRBV29-1	TRBJ2-7	CSVLTGWYEQYF
.	TRBV10-2	TRBJ2-1	CATLEGRPRNEQFF
.	TRBV4-2	TRBJ1-1	CASSQTGQGSAFF
.	TRBV5-1	TRBJ2-7	CASSRGGTGELEQYF
.	TRBV9	TRBJ2-7	CASSVGHGNYEQYF
.	TRBV4-3	TRBJ1-2	CASSQGAGRNYGYTF
few	TRBV7-3	TRBJ2-2	CASSLNSGGPSGELFF
once	TRBV11-3	TRBJ2-3	CASSLGLAGGPADTQYF
.	TRBV5-1	TRBJ2-1	CASSSISGSVGNEQFF